Sequencing of this T cell receptor beta chain was carried out in a study of shared clonotypes between healthy human individuals. Here immunoSEQ multiplex PCR was the method, and the copy in TCRdb shows in-frame clones only, minus some. The top ten clones hold approximately 12% of a sample with around 440,000 clones, 60% to 80% of them seen once. In germline, CDR1 is SQVTM, CDR2 ANQGSEA. V was cut by 7 bases and J by 0 bases, with 9 bases left in between. The CDR3 is made up of 13 amino acids. This clone has only a few counts. The target antigen is unknown. General observations from the study: Clonotype sharing among donors was thought likely to change with sequencing depth.

This sequence originates from a woman aged 40 to 55 in good health. Some clones in this sample may be carry-over from other donors' samples. V gene TRBV29-1 combines with J gene TRBJ1-4; D call uncertain. Sequenced material: PBMCs. The CDR3 reads CSARRTTNEKLFF. DNA for the CDR3: TGCAGCGCTCGACGAACAACTAATGAAAAACTGTTTTTT.